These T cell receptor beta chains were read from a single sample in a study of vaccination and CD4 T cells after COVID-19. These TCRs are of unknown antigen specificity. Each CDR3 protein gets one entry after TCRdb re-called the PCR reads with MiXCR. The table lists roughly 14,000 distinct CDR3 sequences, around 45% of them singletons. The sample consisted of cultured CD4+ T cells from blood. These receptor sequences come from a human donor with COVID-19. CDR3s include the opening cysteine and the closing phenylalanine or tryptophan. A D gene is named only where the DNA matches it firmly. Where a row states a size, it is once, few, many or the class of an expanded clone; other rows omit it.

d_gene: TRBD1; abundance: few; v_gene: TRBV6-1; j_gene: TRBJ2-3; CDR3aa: CASSSGPGQGGTDTQYF
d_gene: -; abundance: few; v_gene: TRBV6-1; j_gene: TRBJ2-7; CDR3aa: CASSQISYEQYF
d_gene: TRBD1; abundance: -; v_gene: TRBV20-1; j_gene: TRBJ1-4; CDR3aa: CSARDPWDSNEKLFF
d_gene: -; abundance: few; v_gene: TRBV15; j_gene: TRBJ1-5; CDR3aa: CATSRVGSNQPQHF
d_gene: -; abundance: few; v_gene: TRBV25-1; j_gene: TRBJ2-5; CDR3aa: CASRKTGTLQETQYF
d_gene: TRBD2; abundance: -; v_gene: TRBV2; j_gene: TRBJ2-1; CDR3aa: CASSAGGARLNEQFF
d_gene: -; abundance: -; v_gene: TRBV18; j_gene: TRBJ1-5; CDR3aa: CASSPNREMGQPQHF
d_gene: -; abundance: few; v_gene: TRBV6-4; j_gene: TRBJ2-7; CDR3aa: CASSKNGGSSYEQYF
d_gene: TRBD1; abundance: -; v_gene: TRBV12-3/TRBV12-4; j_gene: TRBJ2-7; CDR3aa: CASSFGTGGSYEQYF
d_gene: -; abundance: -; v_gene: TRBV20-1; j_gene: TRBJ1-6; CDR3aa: CSAREGATRTFSPLHF
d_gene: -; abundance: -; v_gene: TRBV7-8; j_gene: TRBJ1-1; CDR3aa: CASSLQWSQGTRAEAFF
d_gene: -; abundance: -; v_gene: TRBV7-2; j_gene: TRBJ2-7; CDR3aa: CASSLKRHEQYF
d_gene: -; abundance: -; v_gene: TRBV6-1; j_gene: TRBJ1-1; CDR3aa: CASEKGIGTEAFF
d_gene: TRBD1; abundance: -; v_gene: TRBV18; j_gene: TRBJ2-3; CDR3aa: CASSSGQGETQYF
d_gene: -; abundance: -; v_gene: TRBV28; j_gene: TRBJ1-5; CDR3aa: CASRGGSGYSNQPQHF
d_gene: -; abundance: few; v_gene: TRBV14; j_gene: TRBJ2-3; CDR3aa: CASSQWGGGTDTQYF
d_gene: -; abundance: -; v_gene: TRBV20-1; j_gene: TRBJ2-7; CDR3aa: CSAREAGYHEQYF
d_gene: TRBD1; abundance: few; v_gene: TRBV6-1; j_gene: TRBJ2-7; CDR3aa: CASSEASTGGQEQYF
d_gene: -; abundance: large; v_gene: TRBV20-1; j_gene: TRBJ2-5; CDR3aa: CSASRVGGFSGETQYF
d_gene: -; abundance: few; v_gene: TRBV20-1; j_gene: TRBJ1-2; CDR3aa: CSARRRGFVYGYTF
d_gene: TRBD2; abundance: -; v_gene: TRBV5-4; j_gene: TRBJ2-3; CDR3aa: CASSFRTAGGNTDTQYF
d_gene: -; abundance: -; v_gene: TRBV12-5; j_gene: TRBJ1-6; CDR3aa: CASGLGTDNSPLHF
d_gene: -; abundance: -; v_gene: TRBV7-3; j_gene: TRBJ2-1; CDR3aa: CASSLDFSSYNEQFF
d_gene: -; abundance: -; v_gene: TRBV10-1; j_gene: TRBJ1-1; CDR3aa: CASSELPNTEAFF
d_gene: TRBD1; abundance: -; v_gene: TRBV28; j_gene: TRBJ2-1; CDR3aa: CASSSRSGTGVRVDEQFF
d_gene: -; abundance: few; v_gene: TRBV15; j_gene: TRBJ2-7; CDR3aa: CATSRGGDSYEQYF
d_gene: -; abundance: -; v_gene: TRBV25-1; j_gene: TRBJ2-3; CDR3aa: CASRDLTSTDTQYF
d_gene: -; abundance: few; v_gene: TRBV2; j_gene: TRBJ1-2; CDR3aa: CASSDPWGAYGYTF
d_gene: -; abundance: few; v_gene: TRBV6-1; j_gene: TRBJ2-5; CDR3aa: CASSDESVGRETQYF
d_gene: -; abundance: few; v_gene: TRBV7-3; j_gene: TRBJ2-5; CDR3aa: CASSQGGWETQYF
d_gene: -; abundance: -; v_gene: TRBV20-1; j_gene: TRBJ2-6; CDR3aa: CSARDPGDAGANVLTF
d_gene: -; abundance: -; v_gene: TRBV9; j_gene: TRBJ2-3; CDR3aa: CASSALGTGTSVTDTQYF
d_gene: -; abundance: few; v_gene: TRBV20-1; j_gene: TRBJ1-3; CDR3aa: CSARTAGGSGNTIYF
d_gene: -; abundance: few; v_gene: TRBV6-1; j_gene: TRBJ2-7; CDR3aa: CASSGLRTGGTYEQYF
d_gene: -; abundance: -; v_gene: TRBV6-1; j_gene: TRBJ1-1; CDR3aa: CASSFSRNTEAFF
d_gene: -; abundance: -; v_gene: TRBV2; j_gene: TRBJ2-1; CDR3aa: CASSAPGPTTADASYNEQFF
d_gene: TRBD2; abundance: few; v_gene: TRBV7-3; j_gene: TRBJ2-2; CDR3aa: CASSLRGGITGELFF
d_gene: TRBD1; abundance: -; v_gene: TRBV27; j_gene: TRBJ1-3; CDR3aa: CASSPRDRPGNTIYF
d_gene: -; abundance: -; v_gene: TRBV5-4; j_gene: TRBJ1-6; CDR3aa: CASSRGSSRALHF
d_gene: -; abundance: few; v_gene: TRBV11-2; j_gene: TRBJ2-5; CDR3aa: CASSSQETGPRYF
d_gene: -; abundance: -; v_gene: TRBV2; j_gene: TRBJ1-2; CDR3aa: CASSPTKFDGYTF
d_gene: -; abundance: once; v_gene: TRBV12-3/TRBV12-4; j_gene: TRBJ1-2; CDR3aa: CASSTNRGSYGYTF
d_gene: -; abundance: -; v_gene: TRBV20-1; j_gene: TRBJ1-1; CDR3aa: CRVGMGTEAFF
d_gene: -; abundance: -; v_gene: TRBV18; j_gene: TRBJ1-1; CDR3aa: CASSPAGNEAFF
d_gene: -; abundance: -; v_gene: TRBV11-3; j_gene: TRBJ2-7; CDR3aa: CASSFWGDYEQYF
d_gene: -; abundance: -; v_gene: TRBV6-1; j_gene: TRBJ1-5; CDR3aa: CASRSSNRYNQPQHF
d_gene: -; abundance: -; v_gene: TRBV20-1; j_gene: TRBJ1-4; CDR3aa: CSALGATNEKLFF
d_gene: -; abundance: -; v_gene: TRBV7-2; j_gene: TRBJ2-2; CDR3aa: CASSLKTSTGELFF
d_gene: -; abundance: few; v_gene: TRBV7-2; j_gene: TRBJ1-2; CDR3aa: CASSLGELYYGYTF
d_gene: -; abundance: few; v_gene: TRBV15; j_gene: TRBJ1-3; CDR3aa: CATSRGTGTSGNTIYF